Listed below are T cell receptor beta chains from one sample, sequenced in a study of T-cell reconstitution after alpha-beta-depleted transplantation in children. Using its own MiXCR run on the PCR reads, TCRdb lists one record per CDR3 protein. The data show about 980,000 distinct CDR3 sequences, roughly 31% seen once. The sample consisted of PBMCs, mostly from graft donor cells, taken 360 days after TCRalphabeta/CD19-depleted stem cell transplant. These TCRs come from a boy younger than two who had a stem cell transplant for SCID, so the T cells may come from the graft donor. Both conserved end residues are part of each CDR3. A D gene is named only where the DNA matches it firmly. Clone sizes are given selectively: once, few, many, or a class where the clone is expanded.

j_call v_call clone_size d_call cdr3_aa cdr3_nt
TRBJ2-7 TRBV28 - TRBD1 CASSFPGQGRRYEQYF TGTGCCAGCAGTTTTCCAGGACAGGGTAGGCGATACGAGCAGTACTTC
TRBJ2-2 TRBV29-1 many - CSVERSNTGELFF TGCAGCGTTGAACGGTCGAACACCGGGGAGCTGTTTTTT
TRBJ2-7 TRBV5-5 few - CASNPEGYYEQYF TGTGCCAGCAACCCTGAGGGGTATTACGAGCAGTACTTC
TRBJ1-2 TRBV2 - - CASSDLTGGYTF TGTGCCAGCAGTGACTTGACAGGTGGCTACACCTTC
TRBJ2-1 TRBV30 - - CAWERRDEQFF TGTGCCTGGGAGAGAAGGGATGAGCAGTTCTTC
TRBJ2-7 TRBV7-9 - TRBD1 CASSLGQISSYEQYF TGTGCCAGCAGCTTGGGACAGATTTCCTCCTACGAGCAGTACTTC
TRBJ2-4 TRBV29-1 few TRBD1 CSVLLRDRGNIQYF TGCAGCGTTCTCCTCCGGGACAGGGGAAACATTCAGTACTTC
TRBJ1-1 TRBV4-1 - TRBD1 CASRRPTGKTTEAFF TGCGCCAGCAGACGCCCGACAGGGAAGACCACTGAAGCTTTCTTT
TRBJ2-3 TRBV13 - - CASSPDISNTQYF TGTGCCAGCAGCCCGGACATCTCGAATACGCAGTATTTT
TRBJ2-3 TRBV18 - TRBD2 CASSPLGTSGPGTQYF TGTGCCAGCTCACCTCTCGGGACTAGCGGGCCGGGTACGCAGTATTTT
TRBJ2-7 TRBV4-1 few - CASSQAGGWGYEQYF TGCGCCAGCAGCCAAGCCGGGGGTTGGGGCTACGAGCAGTACTTC
TRBJ2-7 TRBV2 - TRBD1 CASRRTGTAYYEQYF TGTGCCAGCAGAAGAACCGGGACAGCCTACTACGAGCAGTACTTC
TRBJ1-2 TRBV4-2 - TRBD1 CASSQDWHRGGYTF TGTGCCAGCAGCCAAGATTGGCACAGGGGTGGCTACACCTTC
TRBJ1-5 TRBV3-1 - - CASSQAGYNQPQHF TGTGCCAGCAGCCAGGCAGGATACAATCAGCCCCAGCATTTT
TRBJ2-4 TRBV20-1 - - CSARDQGGGVKNIQYF TGCAGTGCTAGAGATCAAGGGGGCGGGGTCAAAAACATTCAGTACTTC
TRBJ2-1 TRBV5-1 - - CASSLDPVEQFF TGCGCCAGCAGCTTGGATCCAGTCGAGCAGTTCTTC
TRBJ2-1 TRBV7-6 few TRBD2 CASSMTSGRGHEQFF TGTGCCAGCAGCATGACTAGCGGGAGAGGGCATGAGCAGTTCTTC
TRBJ2-5 TRBV12-3/TRBV12-4 few - CASSADWAGGTQYF TGTGCCAGCAGTGCGGACTGGGCTGGGGGGACCCAGTACTTC
TRBJ1-2 TRBV7-2 few - CASSLRFTYGYTF TGTGCCAGCAGCTTGAGATTCACCTATGGCTACACCTTC
TRBJ2-5 TRBV12-3/TRBV12-4 - TRBD1 CASSIWPGQPPETQYF TGTGCCAGCAGTATATGGCCGGGACAGCCTCCAGAGACCCAGTACTTC
TRBJ2-2 TRBV6-1 - - CASSALLSTGELFF TGTGCCAGCAGTGCCCTACTTTCCACCGGGGAGCTGTTTTTT
TRBJ1-4 TRBV28 - - CASSSSGWGEKLFF TGTGCCAGCAGTTCCTCAGGGTGGGGTGAAAAACTGTTTTTT
TRBJ2-5 TRBV10-3 few - CATQNPTRYQETQYF TGTGCCACCCAGAACCCGACTAGGTACCAAGAGACCCAGTACTTC
TRBJ1-1 TRBV19 few TRBD1 CASSNRDRGTTEAFF TGTGCCAGTAGTAATCGGGACAGGGGCACGACTGAAGCTTTCTTT
TRBJ2-2 TRBV5-1 - - CASSLSLQGGAGELFF TGCGCCAGCAGCTTGTCGCTCCAAGGAGGTGCCGGGGAGCTGTTTTTT
TRBJ1-6 TRBV5-1 once - CASSLPGTDSPLHF TGCGCCAGCAGCTTGCCAGGGACGGATTCACCCCTCCACTTT
TRBJ2-5 TRBV12-3/TRBV12-4 - - CASSLRGWGETQYF TGTGCCAGCAGTTTAAGGGGTTGGGGTGAGACCCAGTACTTC
TRBJ2-1 TRBV9 - TRBD2 CASERGGGAYNEQFF TGTGCCAGCGAGCGGGGCGGGGGAGCATACAATGAGCAGTTCTTC
TRBJ1-1 TRBV19 few TRBD1 CASSRQGAHDPTEAFF TGTGCCAGTAGCCGACAGGGGGCTCACGATCCCACTGAAGCTTTCTTT
TRBJ2-5 TRBV25-1 few - CASTPWRPGPARQETQYF TGTGCCAGCACCCCATGGAGGCCGGGACCGGCCCGACAAGAGACCCAGTACTTC
TRBJ2-2 TRBV29-1 - - CSVSLRNTGELFF TGCAGCGTCTCCCTAAGGAACACCGGGGAGCTGTTTTTT
TRBJ1-2 TRBV29-1 many - CSVESYGYTF TGCAGCGTTGAAAGTTATGGCTACACCTTC
TRBJ2-1 TRBV30 few - CASLGPAPYNEQFF TGTGCCTCTCTGGGACCTGCCCCCTACAATGAGCAGTTCTTC
TRBJ2-5 TRBV5-6 - - CASSLRLGLETQYF TGTGCCAGCAGCTTGCGTCTGGGTTTAGAGACCCAGTACTTC
TRBJ2-7 TRBV6-2/TRBV6-3 - - CASSYPRQSLHEQYF TGTGCCAGCAGTTACCCCCGACAGTCGCTCCACGAGCAGTACTTC
TRBJ1-5 TRBV5-1 - TRBD1 CASSLGTGVGNQPQHF TGCGCCAGCAGCTTGGGGACAGGGGTCGGCAATCAGCCCCAGCATTTT
TRBJ2-1 TRBV12-3/TRBV12-4 - TRBD2 CASSLAGIGGALGNEQFF TGTGCCAGCAGTTTAGCGGGGATCGGGGGGGCGTTGGGCAATGAGCAGTTCTTC
TRBJ2-1 TRBV3-1 many - CASSQEGGRGRGNEQFF TGTGCCAGCAGCCAAGAGGGGGGGCGGGGCAGAGGTAATGAGCAGTTCTTC
TRBJ1-1 TRBV4-1 - - CASSQDLRGWTEAFF TGCGCCAGCAGCCAAGATTTGCGGGGGTGGACTGAAGCTTTCTTT
TRBJ1-2 TRBV6-6 - - CASSQPAGSGYTF TGTGCCAGCTCCCAACCGGCAGGGAGCGGCTACACCTTC
TRBJ2-2 TRBV18 few - CASSPGLGAAMAGELFF TGTGCCAGCTCACCAGGACTCGGGGCGGCGATGGCCGGGGAGCTGTTTTTT
TRBJ2-1 TRBV6-1 - - CASSDWPEQFF TGTGCCAGCAGTGACTGGCCTGAGCAGTTCTTC
TRBJ1-1 TRBV10-2 - - CASSEYTEAFF TGCGCCAGCAGTGAGTATACTGAAGCTTTCTTT
TRBJ2-3 TRBV20-1 - TRBD2 CSASEGSGTDTQYF TGCAGTGCTAGCGAGGGTAGCGGGACAGATACGCAGTATTTT
TRBJ2-1 TRBV20-1 - - CSARQAYNEQFF TGCAGTGCTCGACAGGCCTACAATGAGCAGTTCTTC
TRBJ2-3 TRBV5-6 few - CASSLAVTPGTDTQYF TGTGCCAGCAGCTTGGCCGTTACCCCGGGCACAGATACGCAGTATTTT
TRBJ1-1 TRBV5-4 few TRBD1 CASSEDRDTEAFF TGTGCCAGCAGCGAAGACAGGGACACTGAAGCTTTCTTT
TRBJ2-1 TRBV20-1 - TRBD2 CSAVGLAGVEQFF TGCAGTGCTGTGGGACTAGCGGGCGTTGAGCAGTTCTTC
TRBJ1-2 TRBV4-3 few TRBD1 CASSQDYRGINYGYTF TGCGCCAGCAGCCAAGATTACAGGGGGATCAACTATGGCTACACCTTC
TRBJ2-3 TRBV5-1 few - CASSLDLLGTDTQYF TGCGCCAGCAGCTTGGATCTTTTGGGCACAGATACGCAGTATTTT
TRBJ1-4 TRBV5-6 - - CASSYGRNEKLFF TGTGCCAGCAGCTATGGGCGAAATGAAAAACTGTTTTTT
TRBJ1-1 TRBV12-3/TRBV12-4 - - CASSREYTVSAFF TGTGCCAGCAGCCGAGAGTACACGGTGTCAGCTTTCTTT